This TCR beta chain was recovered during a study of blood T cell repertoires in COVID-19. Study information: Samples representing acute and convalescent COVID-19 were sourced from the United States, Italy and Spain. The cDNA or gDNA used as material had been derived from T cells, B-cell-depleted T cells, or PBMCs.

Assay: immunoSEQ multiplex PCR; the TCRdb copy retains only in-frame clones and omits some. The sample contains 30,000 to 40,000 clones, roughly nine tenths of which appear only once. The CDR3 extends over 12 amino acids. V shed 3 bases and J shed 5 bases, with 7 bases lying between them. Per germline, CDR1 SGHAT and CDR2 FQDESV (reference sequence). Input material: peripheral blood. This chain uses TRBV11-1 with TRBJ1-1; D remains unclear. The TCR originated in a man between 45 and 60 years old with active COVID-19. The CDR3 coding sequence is TGTGCCAGCAGCTTCGGTGTTACTGAAGCTTTCTTT. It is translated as CASSFGVTEAFF.